This paragraph reports one TCR beta chain. Its antigen is currently unknown. This entry is derived from a study of cytomegalovirus exposure and HLA in healthy donors. Study as a whole: An earlier analysis found 95 million to 140 million unique TCR beta sequences from about 190 million T cells.

Study conclusions and caveats: TRBV6-2, TRBV6-3 and other indistinguishable V segments were excluded.

The PCR was carried out with 60 Vbeta primers and 13 Jbeta primers. Method: immunoSEQ multiplex PCR; TCRdb's copy keeps in-frame clones and lacks some. The sample holds some 130,000 clones, roughly 80% seen once. The ends lost 1 base at V and 5 bases at J; junction bases unmatched: 4. This CDR3 is built from 15 residues. The germline CDR1 and CDR2 sequences are SGHAT and FQNNGV. Sequenced sample: PBMCs. This sequence joins TRBV11-2 and TRBJ2-5; the match to TRBD2 covers 10 bases. The sequence was obtained from a man aged 50 to 59 in good health and CMV-seronegative. The CDR3 DNA follows: TGTGCCAGCAGCTTAGGTAGCGGGAGGTTGGAGACCCAGTACTTC. It codes for CASSLGSGRLETQYF. Based on the CDR3 plus reference TRBV11-2 and TRBJ2-5, the full variable domain is EAGVAQSPRYKIIEKRQSVAFWCNPISGHATLYWYQQILGQGPKLLIQFQNNGVVDDSQLPKDRFSAERLKGVDSTLKIQPAKLEDSAVYLCASSLGSGRLETQYFGPGTRLLVL.